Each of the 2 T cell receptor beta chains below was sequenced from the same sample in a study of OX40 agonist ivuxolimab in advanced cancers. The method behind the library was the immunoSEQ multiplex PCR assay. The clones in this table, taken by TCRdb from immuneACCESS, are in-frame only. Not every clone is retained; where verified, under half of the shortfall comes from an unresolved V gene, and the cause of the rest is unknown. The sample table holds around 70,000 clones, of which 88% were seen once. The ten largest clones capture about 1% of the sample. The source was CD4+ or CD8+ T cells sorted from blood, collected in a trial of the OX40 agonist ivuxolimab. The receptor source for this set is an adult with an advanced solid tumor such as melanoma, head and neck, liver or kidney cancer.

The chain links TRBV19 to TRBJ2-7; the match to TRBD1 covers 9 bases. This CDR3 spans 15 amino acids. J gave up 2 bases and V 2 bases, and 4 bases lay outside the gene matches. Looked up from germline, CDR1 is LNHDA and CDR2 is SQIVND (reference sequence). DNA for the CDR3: TGTGCCAGTAGTATAAGGGGGACAGGGACCTACGAGCAGTACTTC. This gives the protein CASSIRGTGTYEQYF.

CDR3 region: CASSPHREPHYEQYF. The DNA of the CDR3 is TGTGCCAGCAGTCCGCACAGGGAACCCCACTACGAGCAGTACTTC. The chain links TRBV28 to TRBJ2-7, with D perhaps TRBD1 (6 bases). Trimming took 5 bases from V and 3 from J, leaving 17 bases between them. Germline loops: CDR1 MDHEN, CDR2 SYDVKM. The CDR3 totals 15 residues.